This T cell receptor (beta chain) stems from a study of T-cell reconstitution after alpha-beta-depleted transplantation in children. This sample's TCRbeta library carried unique molecular identifier barcodes. A single record per CDR3 protein comes from TCRdb applying MiXCR to the PCR reads. Among around 200,000 distinct CDR3 sequences, approximately 6.8% were seen once, and the ten largest hold around 3.1%. Per the germline V gene, CDR1 is SGHVS and CDR2 is FQNEAQ. Between the trimmed V and J ends, which lost 3 bases and 1 base, there was a span of 13 bases. The CDR3 extends over 17 amino acids. The chain carries TRBV7-8 and TRBJ2-6; D might be TRBD2 (6 bases). The sample here was PBMCs from the stem cell graft donor, taken from the stem cell graft. The receptor's source is a human donor who donated a stem cell graft to a child with Wiskott-Aldrich syndrome. The DNA of the CDR3 is TGTGCCAGCAGCTTCCGGGGGATTACTTCTGGGGCCAACGTCCTGACTTTC. This gives the protein CASSFRGITSGANVLTF.